The TCR beta chain described here comes from a study of spatial heterogeneity in lung cancer (dated by TCRdb to the late 2010s). Concerning the study at large: Beta-chain transcripts were consistently detected in greater numbers than alpha-chain transcripts, which likely reflects a higher abundance of beta-chain transcripts. In the raw uncorrected reads, each unique combination of TCR and UMI appeared more than ten times on average. In non-small cell lung cancer, the study quantitatively compared TCR alpha and beta repertoires across several tumor regions, matched nontumor lung, and blood. Nonsynonymous mutation counts, determined by whole-exome sequencing of tumor tissue, were related to TCR repertoire features. At surgery, hundreds of tumor regions, around 67 matched nontumor lung samples and 45 to 60 PBMC samples were TCR-sequenced for both alpha and beta chains.

Taken from cysteine to phenylalanine, the CDR3 has 13 residues. Kept here is only the CDR3 DNA, which spans 39 bases and is read in frame from base 1. V was cut back by 6 bases and J by 0 bases, leaving a gap of 7 bases between them. CDR1 and CDR2 are read off the germline V gene as KGHDR and SFDVKD. Per the publication, the time point label means: sample taken at primary tumor resection. Whole RNA extracted from tumor and nontumor lung tissue, or from cryopreserved PBMC samples, was used for TCR sequencing without cell sorting. Samples were obtained from 70 to 85 patients with early-stage, untreated non-small cell lung cancer from the lung TRACERx cohort. A patient was chosen for TCR sequencing only when enough RNA was available from at least two tumor regions. Library creation used 5' RACE. Sequencing was carried out with a NextSeq 500. In the TCR library protocol, a unique molecular identifier was attached to each TCR cDNA molecule so that PCR and sequencing errors could be corrected. As for the original processing: TCR identification, UMI-based error correction and CDR3 extraction were all carried out with Decombinator tools. TCRs above a frequency of 2 per 1,000, corresponding to the top 1% of the tumor frequency distribution, were defined as expanded. Renyi diversity was calculated using the R vegan package after each repertoire was subsampled 100 times to 5,000 TCRs. CDR3 similarity networks were constructed using string-kernel similarity of amino acid triplets, with links drawn between CDR3s whose pairwise similarity was above 0.82. TCRdb redid the processing of the public reads, applying fastp at Q25 and MiXCR, and retained in-frame beta chains. Each CDR3 protein gets just one entry, which takes the most common genes and DNA from the rows behind it. The V and J calls and clone size come from TCRdb's table, not from the authors' own analysis. Recorded for this sample are around 13,000 distinct CDR3 sequences; around 15% of them occurred a single time. The ten largest clones add up to 37% of the sample.

Paper-wide results and their limitations: Additional single-cell paired TCR alpha and beta sequencing was considered necessary to confirm, at a functional level, the hypothesis that regional TCRs recognize regional mutations. Ubiquitous expanded tumor TCRs were detected in blood more often at tumor resection than at routine follow-up.

This clonotype turned up a few times. The specificity of this receptor is unknown. No clone much larger than this one lies a single base away; base qualities are absent. The source was PBMCs, collected at surgery. The clonotype comes from a male donor with early-stage non-small cell lung cancer. This sequence uses TRBV24-1 and TRBJ1-1, with the D gene call left open. In nucleotide form, the sequence is TGTGCCACCAGTACGAGATTGAACACTGAAGCTTTCTTT. Translated, it gives CATSTRLNTEAFF.